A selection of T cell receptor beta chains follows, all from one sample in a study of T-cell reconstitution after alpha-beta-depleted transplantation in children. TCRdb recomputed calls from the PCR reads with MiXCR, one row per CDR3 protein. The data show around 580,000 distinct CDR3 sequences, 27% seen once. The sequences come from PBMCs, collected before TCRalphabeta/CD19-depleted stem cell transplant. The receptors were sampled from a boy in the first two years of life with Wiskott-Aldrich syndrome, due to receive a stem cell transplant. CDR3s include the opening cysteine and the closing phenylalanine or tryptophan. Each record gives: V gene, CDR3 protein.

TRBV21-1	CASSNPHPGADEKLFF
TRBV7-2	CASSLAVDRVYEQYF
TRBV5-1	CASSPGLAGTYNEQFF
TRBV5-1	CASSFGLEHNEQFF
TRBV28	CASSRRDRFLYEQYF
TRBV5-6	CASSLGGLGPQHF
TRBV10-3	CALKTSGSSGGELFF
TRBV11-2	CASSRSSAETQYF
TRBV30	CAWSVLRPTRRSNEQFF
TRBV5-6	CASSLRSGRTGELFF
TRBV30	CAWGGLIARETQYF
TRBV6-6	CASSYEGEMGYTF
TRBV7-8	CASSEREGLHNEQFF
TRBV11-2	CASSLLGGPAYGYTF
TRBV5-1	CASTQTWSGRAYEQYF
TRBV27	CASRGQPSYEQYF
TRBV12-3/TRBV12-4	CASRAGINEQFF
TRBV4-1	CASSQYSGLDADEQFF
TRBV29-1	CSVVSSSYEQYF
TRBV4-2	CASSQDEALYEQYF
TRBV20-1	CSASARLSYNEQFF
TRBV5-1	CASSRDPEPENEQFF
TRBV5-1	CASSLSPLSYEQYF
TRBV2	CASSSTGKRETQYF
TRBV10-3	CAISESGGAVYNEQFF
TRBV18	CASSPYRDRVSEAFF
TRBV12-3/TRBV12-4	CASSGTGKEAFF
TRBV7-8	CASSWTSLLYEQYF
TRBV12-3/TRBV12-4	CASSNTRFYEQYF
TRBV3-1	CASSQETGAVYYEQYF
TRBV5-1	CASSLGGTRQETQYF
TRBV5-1	CASSSRGPDNNEQFF
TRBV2	CASTDFYEQYF
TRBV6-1	CASRPPGTSGRGSETQYF
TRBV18	CASSPIAGVGNEQYF
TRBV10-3	CAISVETSGNTIYF
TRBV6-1	CASSEAGLLPYEQYF
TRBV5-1	CASSSGLADTGELFF
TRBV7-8	CASSLAHLNTYEQYF
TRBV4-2	CASSQIAGGPGGELFF
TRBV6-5	CASSSRTGTGGIGYTF
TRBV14	CASSRRGSLNTEAFF
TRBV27	CASSMTGYEQYF
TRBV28	CASSLGQNHYEQYF
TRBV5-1	CASTGTSGRFDEQYF
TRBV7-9	CASSATQGAVETQYF
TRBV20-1	CSAMVAALQETQYF
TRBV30	CAWSVDEQFF
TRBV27	CASSPPRTGYTGELFF
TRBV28	CASSLLGTGGQNIQYF
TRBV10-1	CASSEKLAGAGELFF
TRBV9	CASSVGGITDTQYF
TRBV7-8	CASSLAPATGFDEQYF
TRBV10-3	CATQILAAETDTQYF
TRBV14	CASSRTTGFTDTQYF